The next 25 T cell receptor beta chains were all read from a single sample in a study of cytomegalovirus exposure and HLA in healthy donors. Some clones are missing from TCRdb's copy, which holds only in-frame ones; the method was immunoSEQ multiplex PCR. The repertoire holds about 56,000 clones, with approximately 93% as singletons. The specimen was PBMCs. These receptors were collected from a woman in her late teens or twenties in good health and CMV-seropositive.

This chain connects TRBV15 to TRBJ1-5; D gene unclear. Trimming left V 0 bases short and J 4 bases short, with 16 bases between. The CDR3 is 17 amino acids. Germline-derived CDR1 and CDR2 are LNHNV and YYDKDF (reference sequence). The CDR3 protein is CATSRDRGPAVNQPQHF. DNA of the CDR3: TGTGCCACCAGCAGAGATCGTGGGCCCGCAGTGAATCAGCCCCAGCATTTT.

The V and J genes are TRBV21-1 and TRBJ2-3; the listed D gene, TRBD2, was not tested against the DNA. TRBV21-1 is a recognized pseudogene. The CDR3 length is 16 residues. The CDR3 DNA is TGTGCCAGCAAAGGCCGACTAGCGGCGGTCACAGATACGCAGTATTTT. Translating it yields CASKGRLAAVTDTQYF.

This clone has only a few counts. This chain links TRBV6-4 with TRBJ2-3, with D possibly matching TRBD1 (7 bases). Trimming removed 5 bases at V and 2 bases at J, with 14 bases between. The CDR3 is made up of 15 amino acids. CDR1 is MRHNA, CDR2 SNTAGT, per germline. CDR3 loop: CASSTGEDHTDTQYF. DNA for the CDR3: TGTGCCAGCAGTACAGGGGAGGATCACACAGATACGCAGTATTTT.

The V gene is TRBV4-1, the J gene TRBJ1-2; no clear D gene. This CDR3 region has 17 residues. Deletions cut 1 base from V and 1 base from J, with 16 bases between. CDR1 and CDR2 (germline): MGHRA, YSYEKL. CDR3: CASSQGRLGDVNYGYTF. In nucleotides, the CDR3 is TGCGCCAGCAGCCAAGGTAGACTCGGAGATGTTAACTATGGCTACACCTTC.

The V gene is TRBV6-4, the J gene TRBJ2-2, with TRBD2 matching over 8 bases. The CDR3 is 14 amino acids. V was clipped by 3 bases and J by 3 bases; unmatched bases: 0. Germline V gene sequence: CDR1 MRHNA, CDR2 SNTAGT. CDR3 loop: CASSERGDTGELFF. In DNA form, the CDR3 reads TGTGCCAGCAGTGAGCGGGGGGACACCGGGGAGCTGTTTTTT.

The chain recombines TRBV7-9 with TRBJ1-1; D is uncertain. Trimming stripped 7 bases from V and 0 bases from J, with 12 bases between. This CDR3 is 14 amino acids long. Germline CDR1 is SEHNR and CDR2 is FQNEAQ (reference sequence). The CDR3 reads CASNRRTMNTEAFF. The CDR3 DNA follows: TGTGCCAGCAACAGACGGACTATGAACACTGAAGCTTTCTTT.

The V gene is TRBV19, the J gene TRBJ1-5; TRBD1 agrees at 7 bases. Looked up from germline, CDR1 is LNHDA and CDR2 is SQIVND (reference sequence). V was clipped by 6 bases and J by 2 bases; unmatched bases: 10. The CDR3 covers 16 residues. CDR3 protein: CASRTTGYGGNQPQHF. CDR3 sequence (DNA): TGTGCCAGTAGGACGACAGGGTATGGCGGCAATCAGCCCCAGCATTTT.

The CDR3 loop reads CASSYEQGSDGYTF. CDR3 nucleotides: TGTGCCAGCAGTTACGAGCAGGGTTCGGATGGCTACACCTTC. The chain employs TRBV6-5 and TRBJ1-2; tentative D call: TRBD1 (5 bases). This CDR3 region has 14 residues. V gave up 2 bases and J gave up 6 bases, with 13 bases separating them. Germline CDR1 MNHEY, CDR2 SVGAGI.

The chain combines TRBV9 with TRBJ2-1; D may be TRBD1 (5 bases). The V end lost 0 bases, the J end lost 0 bases, and 7 bases lay between the germline ends. The CDR3 runs 15 residues. Germline CDR1 and CDR2: SGDLS and YYNGEE. For the CDR3, the DNA is TGTGCCAGCAGCGTAGAGGGGAACTCCTACAATGAGCAGTTCTTC. The encoded protein is CASSVEGNSYNEQFF.

The gene calls are TRBV2 and TRBJ2-7; a possible D gene is TRBD2 (5 bases). Deletions cut 4 bases from V and 3 bases from J, with 7 bases between. This CDR3 has 12 residues. Germline CDR1 is SNHLY and CDR2 is FYNNEI. The DNA of the CDR3 is TGTGCCAGCAGTGCGGAGGTCTACGAGCAGTACTTC. This gives the protein CASSAEVYEQYF.

This sequence joins TRBV11-2 and TRBJ2-2; 10 nucleotides agree with TRBD2. V lost 1 base and J lost 6; bases outside the gene matches: 5. The CDR3 contains 16 residues. The germline V gene encodes CDR1 SGHAT and CDR2 FQNNGV. The CDR3 protein is CASSLVELAGPGELFF. The DNA of the CDR3 is TGTGCCAGCAGCTTAGTAGAACTAGCGGGGCCCGGGGAGCTGTTTTTT.

Notes on this clone: At one boundary the junction diverges from the germline segment, which might be a read error. The V and J genes are TRBV6-6 and TRBJ1-2; D not resolved. CDR3 size: 13 residues. CDR1 and CDR2 from the germline V gene are MNHNY and SVGAGI (reference sequence). This CDR3 is CARSYSAGYGYTF. The CDR3 DNA is TGTGCCAGAAGTTATAGTGCGGGATATGGCTACACCTTC.

The chain recombines TRBV9 with TRBJ2-7; a possible D gene is TRBD1 (5 bases). CDR1 and CDR2 from the germline V gene are SGDLS and YYNGEE. Trimming removed 3 bases at V and 0 bases at J, with 13 bases between. The CDR3 contains 15 residues. DNA for the CDR3: TGTGCCAGCAGCGAGGCCGGAGACAGCTCCTACGAGCAGTACTTC. Its protein product is CASSEAGDSSYEQYF.

V gene TRBV19 combines with J gene TRBJ2-7; 7 nucleotides match TRBD1. Germline trimming cut 7 bases from V and 0 bases from J; bases unmatched to any gene: 6. The CDR3 runs to 14 residues. Germline loops: CDR1 LNHDA, CDR2 SQIVND (reference sequence). As DNA, the CDR3 is TGTGCCAGTACCCCGACAGGGAGCTCCTACGAGCAGTACTTC. This codes for CASTPTGSSYEQYF.

The chain combines TRBV14 with TRBJ2-2; possible D gene TRBD1, 6 bases. CDR1 is SGHDN and CDR2 is FVKESK in the germline V gene. Trimming cost V 5 bases and J 1 base, with 14 bases left between them. The CDR3 consists of 16 residues. DNA of the CDR3: TGTGCCAGCAGCATACAGGGCCGGCGGAACACCGGGGAGCTGTTTTTT. It translates to CASSIQGRRNTGELFF.

This chain joins TRBV10-3 and TRBJ2-3; the D gene is possibly TRBD2 (5 bases). Germline V gives CDR1 ENHRY, CDR2 SYGVKD. This CDR3 comprises 12 residues. The CDR3 nucleotides read TGTGCGAACGGGGTGGGAACAGATACGCAGTATTTT. This sequence encodes CANGVGTDTQYF.

The V call is TRBV7-9, the J call TRBJ1-1; TRBD1 agrees at 7 bases. Germline CDR1 reads SEHNR; CDR2 reads FQNEAQ (reference sequence). Trimming cost V 6 bases and J 3 bases; bases outside gene matches: 4. This CDR3 region has 13 residues. This CDR3 reads CASRPTGDTEAFF. In DNA, the CDR3 is TGTGCCAGCAGACCAACAGGGGACACTGAAGCTTTCTTT.

This clone has a handful of counts. The CDR3: CASSFAMGDLDGYTF. DNA for the CDR3: TGTGCCAGCAGCTTCGCCATGGGGGACTTGGATGGCTACACCTTC. The rearrangement uses TRBV7-2 and TRBJ1-2; possibly TRBD1 for D (5 bases). The CDR3 spans 15 residues. Germline loops: CDR1 SGHTA, CDR2 FQGNSA. V lost 3 bases, J lost 6 bases, and 17 bases lay in between.

The V gene is TRBV28, the J gene TRBJ1-4; 7 nucleotides match TRBD1. With V trimmed by 5 bases and J by 8 bases, 5 bases remained unmatched. Germline loops: CDR1 MDHEN, CDR2 SYDVKM. This CDR3 contains 13 residues. CDR3 bases: TGTGCCAGCAGTCCAGGGGGTCGCGAAAAACTGTTTTTT. It encodes CASSPGGREKLFF.

This chain joins TRBV7-2 and TRBJ2-3; D possibly corresponds to TRBD1 (6 bases). V lost 2 bases and J lost 2, with 14 bases in between. The length of the CDR3 is 16 residues. The germline V gene encodes CDR1 SGHTA and CDR2 FQGNSA. The CDR3 region is CASSLQGQRSTDTQYF. Written as DNA, the CDR3 is TGTGCCAGCAGCTTACAAGGACAGAGGTCCACAGATACGCAGTATTTT.

The rearrangement joins TRBV7-9 to TRBJ2-1; no clear D gene. Per the germline V gene, CDR1 is SEHNR and CDR2 is FQNEAQ (reference sequence). This CDR3 is built from 11 residues. Trimming cost V 4 bases and J 8 bases, with 6 bases left between them. The CDR3 protein is CASSSVHEQFF. The CDR3 DNA follows: TGTGCCAGCAGCTCCGTCCATGAGCAGTTCTTC.

This clone was found once. The gene calls are TRBV4-3 and TRBJ2-7, with 9 nucleotides matching TRBD1. There are 16 residues in the CDR3. Germline trimming cut 1 base from V and 5 bases from J; bases unmatched to any gene: 9. CDR1 is LGHNA, CDR2 YSLEER, per germline. CDR3 region: CASSQATGGLYNEQYF. CDR3 DNA sequence: TGCGCCAGCAGCCAAGCGACAGGGGGACTGTACAACGAGCAGTACTTC.

The chain employs TRBV18 and TRBJ2-3; no reliable D call. Germline CDR1 reads KGHSH; CDR2 reads LQKENI. Trimming took off 7 bases at V and 0 bases at J, with 8 bases between the two ends. The CDR3 has 13 amino acids. The CDR3 DNA follows: TGTGCCAGCTTTGAGGCTAGCACAGATACGCAGTATTTT. Residues: CASFEASTDTQYF.

The chain is built from TRBV5-1 and TRBJ2-7; perhaps TRBD1 as D (6 bases). Germline V gene sequence: CDR1 SGHRS, CDR2 YFSETQ. CDR3 length: 14 amino acids. Trimming removed 4 bases at V and 1 base at J, with 12 bases between. CDR3 nucleotide sequence: TGCGCCAGCAGCCGGACAGACCAATCCTACGAGCAGTACTTC. This codes for CASSRTDQSYEQYF.

The chain employs TRBV27 and TRBJ1-2; perhaps TRBD1 as D (5 bases). The length of the CDR3 is 13 residues. V lost 0 bases and J 8 bases, leaving 10 bases between the germline ends. Per germline, CDR1 MNHEY and CDR2 SMNVEV (reference sequence). The CDR3 reads CASSLSGGNGYTF. Here the CDR3 DNA reads TGTGCCAGCAGTTTATCCGGGGGTAACGGCTACACCTTC.